Each of the 27 T cell receptor beta chains below was sequenced from the same sample in a study of T cell responses to AZD1222 COVID-19 vaccine (dated by TCRdb to the early 2020s). Receptors were amplified or captured by the immunoSEQ multiplex PCR assay. This immuneACCESS table, as held by TCRdb, lists in-frame sequences with V and J called but not all clones. Of the missing ones, under half trace to an unresolved V gene in checked studies; the others have no known cause. A total of about 170,000 clones appear in this sample, just over 90% of them only once. The biggest ten clones account for around 4.3% of the sample. The intended sense of this specimen's time point label: baseline before first vaccination. This material consisted of peripheral blood, taken on day 0 of AZD1222 vaccination. The receptor set was obtained from an adult in good health.

The chain joins TRBV7-8 to TRBJ2-7; the match to TRBD2 covers 7 bases. The CDR3 runs 14 residues. CDR1 and CDR2 (germline): SGHVS, FQNEAQ. After removal of 8 bases from V and 0 bases from J, the junction contained 7 bases not matched to a gene. CDR3 amino acids: CASQVGGISYEQYF. In DNA form, the CDR3 reads TGTGCCAGCCAGGTGGGGGGGATCTCCTACGAGCAGTACTTC.

CDR3 DNA sequence: TGTGCCAGCAGCTTAGGATCCAGTAGCACAGATACGCAGTATTTT. This codes for CASSLGSSSTDTQYF. The genes are TRBV11-2 and TRBJ2-3, with D unclear. This CDR3 spans 15 amino acids. Deletions cut 1 base from V and 0 bases from J, with 8 bases between. CDR1 and CDR2 from the germline V gene are SGHAT and FQNNGV.

The count of this clone is one. The V gene is TRBV11-2, the J gene TRBJ1-1; possible D gene TRBD1, 5 bases. Germline assignment: CDR1 SGHAT and CDR2 FQNNGV. This CDR3 region has 15 residues. The germline V and J ends were trimmed by 5 bases and 0 bases, with 13 bases remaining between them. In DNA form, the CDR3 reads TGTGCCAGCAGCCCGCGACAGATGCTGAACACTGAAGCTTTCTTT. Its protein product is CASSPRQMLNTEAFF.

This chain connects TRBV3-1 (or the pseudogene TRBV3-2) to TRBJ1-3; no clear D. The CDR3 covers 15 residues. Trimming cost V 0 bases and J 0 bases, with 6 bases left between them. Per germline, CDR1 LGHDT and CDR2 YNNKEL (reference sequence). CDR3 nucleotide sequence: TGTGCCAGCAGCCAAGACACGGTCTCTGGAAACACCATATATTTT. Its translation is CASSQDTVSGNTIYF.

V and J are TRBV4-1 and TRBJ1-2; D gene unclear. Trimming shortened V by 0 bases and J by 2 bases, and 7 bases separated the two germline ends. Per germline, CDR1 MGHRA and CDR2 YSYEKL. The CDR3 covers 14 residues. Written as DNA, the CDR3 is TGCGCCAGCAGCCAAGATGGCAGAAACTATGGCTACACCTTC. Its protein is CASSQDGRNYGYTF.

V gene TRBV19 combines with J gene TRBJ1-1, with TRBD1 as a possible D gene (5 bases). With 6 bases removed from V and 1 base from J, the gap between germline ends came to 12 bases. Germline CDR1 is LNHDA and CDR2 is SQIVND (reference sequence). This CDR3 comprises 14 residues. The CDR3: CASSSGARNTEAFF. The CDR3 nucleotides read TGTGCCAGTAGCTCTGGGGCTAGGAACACTGAAGCTTTCTTT.

The J gene is TRBJ2-7, the V gene TRBV28; the D gene is possibly TRBD1 (6 bases). Looked up from germline, CDR1 is MDHEN and CDR2 is SYDVKM. The CDR3 consists of 13 residues. V was clipped by 6 bases and J by 4 bases, with 13 bases between them. For the CDR3, the DNA is TGTGCCAGCAGAGTACAGGGAAGGTACGAGCAGTACTTC. This encodes CASRVQGRYEQYF.

In this sample, this clone turned up once. This chain connects TRBV5-1 to TRBJ1-1; perhaps TRBD1 as D (5 bases). The CDR3 is 15 amino acids. Per the germline V gene, CDR1 is SGHRS and CDR2 is YFSETQ. Trimming took 0 bases from V and 4 from J, leaving 13 bases between them. The CDR3 loop is CASSLAGDPGTEAFF. As DNA, the CDR3 is TGCGCCAGCAGCTTGGCCGGGGACCCGGGCACTGAAGCTTTCTTT.

The V call is TRBV9, the J call TRBJ1-1; D gene ambiguous. V was clipped by 6 bases and J by 5 bases, with 14 bases between them. The germline V gene has CDR1 SGDLS and CDR2 YYNGEE. The CDR3 length is 13 residues. CDR3 coding DNA: TGTGCCAGCACGGGCAGCCCTGGGACTGAAGCTTTCTTT. It encodes CASTGSPGTEAFF.

There are a few counts of this clone. The chain has TRBV5-1 and TRBJ2-2, with a weak D call TRBD2 (7 bases). Trimming removed 3 bases at V and 7 bases at J, with 19 bases between. Germline CDR1 reads SGHRS; CDR2 reads YFSETQ. The CDR3 is 16 amino acids. CDR3 protein: CASSYTSGGRSGELFF. DNA for the CDR3: TGCGCCAGCAGCTACACCTCGGGGGGCCGAAGCGGGGAGCTGTTTTTT.

The J gene is TRBJ1-1, the V gene TRBV10-3, with D tentatively TRBD1 (6 bases). V was shortened by 6 bases and J by 1 base, with 9 bases between the two germline ends. Germline-derived CDR1 and CDR2 are ENHRY and SYGVKD. This CDR3 has 13 amino acids. CDR3 bases: TGTGCCATCAGGGGGGACACGAACACTGAAGCTTTCTTT. It encodes CAIRGDTNTEAFF.

CDR3 amino acids: CASGLAWDSGGNQPQHF. In DNA, the CDR3 is TGTGCTAGTGGTTTGGCCTGGGACAGTGGGGGCAATCAGCCCCAGCATTTT. The gene calls are TRBV12-5 and TRBJ1-5; 7 nucleotides line up with TRBD1. This CDR3 is built from 17 residues. Germline values: CDR1 LGHNT, CDR2 FRNRAP. V lost 1 base and J lost 2; bases outside the gene matches: 8. Full variable domain (rest looked up from reference TRBV12-5 and TRBJ1-5): DARVTQTPRHKVTEMGQEVTMRCQPILGHNTVFWYRQTMMQGLELLAYFRNRAPLDDSGMPKDRFSAEMPDATLATLKIQPSEPRDSAVYFCASGLAWDSGGNQPQHFGDGTRLSIL.

This chain uses TRBV7-6 with TRBJ1-2; 8 positions match TRBD1. Unmatched junction bases numbered 4, after V lost 4 bases and J lost 3 bases. This CDR3 comprises 14 residues. In germline, CDR1 is SGHVS, CDR2 FNYEAQ. The CDR3 sequence: CASSYAQGDYGYTF. CDR3 DNA sequence: TGTGCCAGCAGCTACGCACAGGGGGACTATGGCTACACCTTC.

The chain combines TRBV5-1 with TRBJ1-3; 9 bases match TRBD1. This CDR3 contains 17 residues. The ends lost 4 bases at V and 4 bases at J; junction bases unmatched: 12. CDR1 SGHRS and CDR2 YFSETQ come from the germline V gene. The chain's CDR3 is CASSAGGPGQGGNTIYF. CDR3 bases: TGCGCCAGCAGCGCGGGAGGCCCGGGACAGGGAGGAAACACCATATATTTT.

The CDR3 here is CASSLDEANYGYTF. The CDR3 DNA sequence: TGTGCCAGCAGCTTGGACGAAGCTAACTATGGCTACACCTTC. This chain links TRBV5-5 with TRBJ1-2; D not certain. CDR1 and CDR2 (germline): SGHKS, YYEKEE (reference sequence). Trimming took 0 bases from V and 0 from J, leaving 6 bases between them. The CDR3 loop spans 14 amino acids.

This clone came up a few times. The chain links TRBV28 to TRBJ2-7; the D is unclear. This CDR3 spans 14 amino acids. The V gene's germline CDR1 is MDHEN and CDR2 SYDVKM. The V end was cut by 3 bases, the J end by 0 bases, with 9 bases between. The CDR3 region is CASSFVHNSYEQYF. The CDR3 DNA reads TGTGCCAGCAGTTTTGTGCACAACTCCTACGAGCAGTACTTC. Filled out from reference TRBV28 and TRBJ2-7, the complete variable domain reads DVKVTQSSRYLVKRTGEKVFLECVQDMDHENMFWYRQDPGLGLRLIYFSYDVKMKEKGDIPEGYSVSREKKERFSLILESASTNQTSMYLCASSFVHNSYEQYFGPGTRLTVT.

This clone was picked up one time. This chain joins TRBV7-9 and TRBJ1-1; 7 bases are a match to TRBD1. This CDR3 has 18 amino acids. The ends lost 6 bases at V and 1 base at J; junction bases unmatched: 17. Per germline, CDR1 SEHNR and CDR2 FQNEAQ (reference sequence). This chain's CDR3 is CASSYSRQGILKNTEAFF. Written as DNA, the CDR3 is TGTGCCAGCAGTTACTCACGACAGGGTATTTTGAAGAACACTGAAGCTTTCTTT.

Note on this clone: One junction end disagrees with the germline gene, perhaps due to a read error. This chain links TRBV5-6 with TRBJ2-7; 7 bases map to TRBD1. CDR1 is SGHDT, CDR2 YYEEEE, per germline. The CDR3 is 14 amino acids. CDR3 nucleotides: TGTGCCAGCACCTTGACAGGGTTTTCCTACGAGCAGTACTTC. It specifies CASTLTGFSYEQYF.

This sequence joins TRBV7-9 and TRBJ2-5, with 8 nucleotides matching TRBD1. Trimming took 5 bases from V and 4 from J; bases not matched to a gene: 9. Germline CDR1 is SEHNR and CDR2 is FQNEAQ (reference sequence). CDR3 length: 15 amino acids. The CDR3 loop is CASSQRAGGSETQYF. CDR3 nucleotide sequence: TGTGCCAGCAGCCAGCGGGCAGGGGGCTCAGAGACCCAGTACTTC.

The V gene is TRBV29-1, the J gene TRBJ1-2; TRBD1 aligns across 9 bases. This CDR3 is built from 13 residues. V dropped 6 bases and J dropped 2; count of bases not matched to a gene: 4. The germline V gene encodes CDR1 SQVTM and CDR2 ANQGSEA. DNA for the CDR3: TGCAGCGTCGGGACAGGGAAAAACTATGGCTACACCTTC. It specifies CSVGTGKNYGYTF.

This sequence joins TRBV12-3 or TRBV12-4 and TRBJ1-1; D not certain. V lost 6 bases and J 1 base, leaving 9 bases between the germline ends. The CDR3 has 13 amino acids. CDR3 sequence reads: CASRSAGNTEAFF. CDR3 DNA sequence: TGTGCCAGCAGGAGCGCCGGGAACACTGAAGCTTTCTTT.

Remarks on this clone: At one boundary the junction diverges from the germline segment, which might be a read error. The V call is TRBV20-1, the J call TRBJ2-7, with D perhaps matching TRBD2 (6 bases). CDR1 is DFQATT, CDR2 SNEGSKA, per germline (reference sequence). CDR3 length equals 11 residues. The CDR3 DNA reads as TGCAGTGCCAAACGGGGGTTAGTCATACACTTC. Protein product: CSAKRGLVIHF.

This chain links TRBV6-5 with TRBJ1-1; D gene uncertain. The CDR3 spans 14 residues. V gave up 8 bases and J gave up 0 bases, with 13 bases separating them. In germline, CDR1 is MNHEY, CDR2 SVGAGI. CDR3 in amino acids: CASSAGAMNTEAFF. The CDR3 region has the DNA TGTGCCAGCTCGGCCGGCGCCATGAACACTGAAGCTTTCTTT.

The chain couples TRBV19 to TRBJ1-1; TRBD1 aligns across 9 bases. Losses at the gene ends were 4 bases for V and 4 bases for J; bases not matched to a gene: 10. From germline, CDR1 is LNHDA and CDR2 SQIVND (reference sequence). CDR3 size: 16 residues. DNA of the CDR3: TGTGCCAGTAGTACCCACGGGACAGGGATTTCCACTGAAGCTTTCTTT. As protein: CASSTHGTGISTEAFF.

CDR3 in DNA: TGTGCCAGCACTTTTAGGGGGGGATGGACTGAAGCTTTCTTT. Protein product: CASTFRGGWTEAFF. The rearrangement uses TRBV27 and TRBJ1-1; D might be TRBD1 (6 bases). Germline loops: CDR1 MNHEY, CDR2 SMNVEV (reference sequence). V shed 7 bases and J shed 5 bases, with 17 bases lying between them. The CDR3 totals 14 residues.

The rearrangement uses TRBV5-1 and TRBJ2-3; TRBD1 or TRBD2 may be the D gene (6 bases each). Germline values: CDR1 SGHRS, CDR2 YFSETQ. Trimming took 5 bases from V and 4 from J, leaving 17 bases between them. The CDR3 extends over 15 amino acids. The CDR3 region is CASSRDNPSADTQYF. As DNA, the CDR3 is TGCGCCAGCAGTAGGGACAACCCTAGCGCAGATACGCAGTATTTT.

V is TRBV11-3 and J is TRBJ2-2; D not certain. The CDR3 contains 14 residues. Trimming left V 3 bases short and J 6 bases short, with 11 bases between. Germline loops: CDR1 SGHNT, CDR2 YENEEA. CDR3 nucleotides: TGTGCCAGCAGCTTGGCCAACCGCGCCGGGGAGCTGTTTTTT. Amino acid sequence: CASSLANRAGELFF.